These 13 T cell receptor beta chains share one sample of origin, sequenced in a study of graft-versus-host responses after intestinal transplantation. No antigen has been identified for these receptors. The repertoire was sequenced with immunoSEQ multiplex PCR; TCRdb's copy has only in-frame clones and lacks some. This table has roughly 130,000 clones, around 90% appearing once. This specimen was unstimulated CD4+ T cells sorted from spleen or lymph node cells, taken before intestinal transplant. Receptor source: a human donor who received an intestinal transplant.

A single count supports this clone. This chain links TRBV7-3 with TRBJ1-1; 9 bases are shared with TRBD1. The CDR3 is 13 amino acids. The V segment lost 5 bases and the J segment 9 bases; nucleotides outside the gene matches: 7. Germline V gene sequence: CDR1 SGHTA, CDR2 FQGTGA. CDR3 loop: CASSLQGAGKAFF. CDR3 in DNA: TGTGCCAGCAGCCTACAGGGGGCTGGTAAAGCTTTCTTT.

This chain links TRBV9 with TRBJ2-5, with D perhaps matching TRBD1 (6 bases). The germline V gene has CDR1 SGDLS and CDR2 YYNGEE. CDR3 size: 16 residues. The V and J ends lost 4 bases and 4 bases respectively, with 20 bases between them. The DNA for the CDR3 is TGTGCCAGCAGCTTAAACACAGGGATCCGGGGAGAGACCCAGTACTTC. This sequence encodes CASSLNTGIRGETQYF.

V gene TRBV4-1 combines with J gene TRBJ1-2; 10 nucleotides match TRBD1. Unmatched junction bases numbered 5, after V lost 1 base and J lost 0 bases. Germline V gene sequence: CDR1 MGHRA, CDR2 YSYEKL. The CDR3 covers 17 residues. The CDR3 loop is CASSQGIGTGANYGYTF. DNA of the CDR3: TGCGCCAGCAGCCAAGGTATCGGGACAGGGGCTAACTATGGCTACACCTTC.

The chain recombines TRBV18 with TRBJ2-7; D unresolved. The germline V gene has CDR1 KGHSH and CDR2 LQKENI. The V end was cut by 2 bases, the J end by 0 bases, with 20 bases between. CDR3 size: 18 residues. The CDR3 DNA reads TGTGCCAGCTCACCAGTTACACTTTCAGGCCTGAGCTCCTACGAGCAGTACTTC. It encodes CASSPVTLSGLSSYEQYF.

V is TRBV7-3 and J is TRBJ1-1, with 9 bases that match TRBD1. Germline-derived CDR1 and CDR2 are SGHTA and FQGTGA. The CDR3 has 14 amino acids. Trimming cost V 6 bases and J 5 bases; bases outside gene matches: 7. The CDR3: CASSSQGALTEAFF. As DNA, the CDR3 is TGTGCCAGCAGTTCACAGGGGGCGCTGACTGAAGCTTTCTTT.

J is TRBJ2-1 and V is TRBV2, with 15 nucleotides matching TRBD2. V was clipped by 5 bases and J by 8 bases; unmatched bases: 4. CDR3 size: 15 residues. CDR1 is SNHLY and CDR2 is FYNNEI in the germline V gene. DNA for the CDR3: TGTGCCAGCAGTCTTGGACTAGCGGGAGGGCATGAGCAGTTCTTC. Translated: CASSLGLAGGHEQFF.

The chain combines TRBV28 with TRBJ1-4; TRBD1 aligns across 7 bases. Germline lookup yields CDR1 MDHEN and CDR2 SYDVKM. The V gene end was trimmed by 5 bases and the J gene end by 6 bases; junction bases not matched to a gene: 15. CDR3 length equals 17 residues. This CDR3 is CASSPIRRTGPHEKLFF. Here the CDR3 DNA reads TGTGCCAGCAGTCCAATTCGTCGGACAGGACCCCATGAAAAACTGTTTTTT.

This sequence joins TRBV5-1 and TRBJ2-3, with a tentative D call TRBD2 (5 bases). The CDR3 covers 15 residues. The V end lost 3 bases, the J end lost 4 bases, and 15 bases lay between the germline ends. CDR1 and CDR2 from the germline V gene are SGHRS and YFSETQ. For the CDR3, the DNA is TGCGCCAGCAGCTCCGGGGTGACCACAGCAGATACGCAGTATTTT. Amino acid sequence: CASSSGVTTADTQYF.

This clone was recorded once. This chain connects TRBV6-5 to TRBJ1-2; D uncertain. Germline V gene sequence: CDR1 MNHEY, CDR2 SVGAGI. The CDR3 spans 11 residues. The V gene lost 8 bases and the J gene lost 4 bases, with 8 bases spanning the gap. CDR3 sequence: CASGRAYGYTF. The CDR3 DNA follows: TGTGCCAGCGGTAGGGCCTATGGCTACACCTTC.

In this sample, this clone turned up once. The chain uses TRBV15 and TRBJ1-1; unclear D gene. The V gene lost 0 bases and the J gene lost 4 bases, with 9 bases spanning the gap. Germline V gene lookup returns CDR1 LNHNV and CDR2 YYDKDF (reference sequence). The CDR3 is 14 residues long. CDR3 DNA: TGTGCCACCAGCAGAGATTCAAGGTCCACTGAAGCTTTCTTT. Translated, it gives CATSRDSRSTEAFF. Full variable domain (remainder filled in from reference TRBV15 and TRBJ1-1): DAMVIQNPRYQVTQFGKPVTLSCSQTLNHNVMYWYQQKSSQAPKLLFHYYDKDFNNEADTPDNFQSRRPNTSFCFLDIRSPGLGDTAMYLCATSRDSRSTEAFFGQGTRLTVV.

V and J are TRBV28 and TRBJ2-7; a weak D match, TRBD2 (6 bases). Germline values: CDR1 MDHEN, CDR2 SYDVKM. Trimming left V 5 bases short and J 6 bases short, with 17 bases between. This CDR3 spans 14 amino acids. The DNA for the CDR3 is TGTGCCAGCAGTCTTCCCTCTAGCGTGGGCGAGCAGTACTTC. The encoded protein is CASSLPSSVGEQYF.

This chain joins TRBV7-6 and TRBJ2-2, with no clear D. Germline V gene data show CDR1 as SGHVS and CDR2 as FNYEAQ. This CDR3 region has 14 residues. V was pared by 6 bases and J by 1 base, with 9 bases between. CDR3 in amino acids: CASRALGNTGELFF. CDR3 DNA: TGTGCCAGCAGGGCCCTAGGGAACACCGGGGAGCTGTTTTTT.

The chain joins TRBV12-5 to TRBJ1-1; the match to TRBD1 covers 8 bases. V lost 0 bases and J lost 5; bases outside the gene matches: 8. Germline lookup yields CDR1 LGHNT and CDR2 FRNRAP. The CDR3 is 16 residues long. The CDR3 spells CASGLVRAGGGTEAFF. The DNA of the CDR3 is TGTGCTAGTGGTTTGGTCCGGGCAGGGGGCGGAACTGAAGCTTTCTTT. Complete variable domain (other parts from reference TRBV12-5 and TRBJ1-1): DARVTQTPRHKVTEMGQEVTMRCQPILGHNTVFWYRQTMMQGLELLAYFRNRAPLDDSGMPKDRFSAEMPDATLATLKIQPSEPRDSAVYFCASGLVRAGGGTEAFFGQGTRLTVV.